This T cell receptor beta chain was recovered during a study of cytomegalovirus exposure and HLA in healthy donors. Findings and limits, study-wide: Later on, an analysis tied around 17,000 TCR beta sequences to HLA alleles at 0.05 false discovery rate. In a later analysis, TCR beta V- and J-gene trimming showed a link to a missense DCLRE1C variant.

Every donor was a healthy person donating bone marrow. For this clone: Its cognate antigen is unknown.

It was with 60 Vbeta and 13 Jbeta primers that the PCR ran. The assay was immunoSEQ multiplex PCR, and TCRdb's table has in-frame clones only and misses some. The table has roughly 200,000 clones, over 65% seen once. Germline V lookup: CDR1 KGHSH, CDR2 LQKENI. The CDR3 spans 14 residues. V lost 3 bases and J lost 0, with 8 bases in between. The origin of this receptor is a woman younger than 45 in good health and CMV-seronegative. The sample comprised PBMCs. The V gene is TRBV18, the J gene TRBJ1-1; tentative D call: TRBD1 (5 bases). The CDR3 protein is CASSPDSLNTEAFF. Here the CDR3 DNA reads TGTGCCAGCTCACCTGACAGCTTGAACACTGAAGCTTTCTTT.